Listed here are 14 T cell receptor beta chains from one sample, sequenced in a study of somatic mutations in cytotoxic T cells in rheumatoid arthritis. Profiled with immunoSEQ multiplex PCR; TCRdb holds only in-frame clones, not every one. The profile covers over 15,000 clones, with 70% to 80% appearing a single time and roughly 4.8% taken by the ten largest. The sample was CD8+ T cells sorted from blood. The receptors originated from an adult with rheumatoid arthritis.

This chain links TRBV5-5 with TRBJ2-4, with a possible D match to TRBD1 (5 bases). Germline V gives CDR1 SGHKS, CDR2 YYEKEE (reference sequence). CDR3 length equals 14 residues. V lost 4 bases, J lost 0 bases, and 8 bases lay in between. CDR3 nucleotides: TGTGCCAGCAGCCCCGACAGAGCCAAAAACATTCAGTACTTC. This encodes CASSPDRAKNIQYF.

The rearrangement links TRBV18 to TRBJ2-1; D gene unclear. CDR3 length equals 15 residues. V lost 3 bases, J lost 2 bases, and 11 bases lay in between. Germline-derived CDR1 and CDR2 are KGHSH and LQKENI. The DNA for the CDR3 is TGTGCCAGCTCACCCCCTGAACTCACCTACAATGAGCAGTTCTTC. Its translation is CASSPPELTYNEQFF.

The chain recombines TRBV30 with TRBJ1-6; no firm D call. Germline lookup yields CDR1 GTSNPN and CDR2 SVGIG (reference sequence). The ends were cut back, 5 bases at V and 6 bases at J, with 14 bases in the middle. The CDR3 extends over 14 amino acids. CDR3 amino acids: CAWVPGSVNSPLHF. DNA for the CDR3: TGTGCCTGGGTACCCGGGTCAGTTAATTCACCCCTCCACTTT.

The CDR3 coding sequence is TGCGCCAGCACCCCGGGTAGCGACCAAGAGACCCAGTACTTC. Translation gives CASTPGSDQETQYF. The gene calls are TRBV10-1 and TRBJ2-5, with a tentative D call TRBD2 (5 bases). V was clipped by 7 bases and J by 0 bases, with 12 bases between them. From germline, CDR1 is WNHNN and CDR2 SYGVQD (reference sequence). The CDR3 is made up of 14 amino acids.

Here the CDR3 reads CASSLGTAGGPDYGYTF. CDR3 sequence (DNA): TGTGCCAGCAGCTTAGGAACTGCGGGGGGGCCGGACTATGGCTACACCTTC. J is TRBJ1-2 and V is TRBV7-8; TRBD1 might be the D (6 bases). CDR3 length: 17 amino acids. V was pared by 1 base and J by 3 bases, with 18 bases between. CDR1 is SGHVS, CDR2 FQNEAQ, per germline.

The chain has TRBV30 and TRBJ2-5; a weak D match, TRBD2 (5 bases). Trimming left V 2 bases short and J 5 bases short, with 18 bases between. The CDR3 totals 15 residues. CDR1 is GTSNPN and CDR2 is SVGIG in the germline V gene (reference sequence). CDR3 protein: CAWSLTGSDTETQYF. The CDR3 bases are TGTGCCTGGAGTTTAACGGGGAGCGACACGGAGACCCAGTACTTC.

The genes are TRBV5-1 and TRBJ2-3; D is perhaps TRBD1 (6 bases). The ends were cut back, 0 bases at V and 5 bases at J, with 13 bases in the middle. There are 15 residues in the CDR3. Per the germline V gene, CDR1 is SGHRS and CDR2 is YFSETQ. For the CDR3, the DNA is TGCGCCAGCAGCTTGGCATCCCGCAGGGGAGATACGCAGTATTTT. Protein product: CASSLASRRGDTQYF.

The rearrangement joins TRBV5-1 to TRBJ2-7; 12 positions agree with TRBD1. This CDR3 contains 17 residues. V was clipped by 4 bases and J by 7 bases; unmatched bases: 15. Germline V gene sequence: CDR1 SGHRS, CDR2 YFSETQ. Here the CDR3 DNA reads TGCGCCAGCAGCCTATCCGGGACAGGGGGCGCGGTTGGTGAGCAGTACTTC. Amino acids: CASSLSGTGGAVGEQYF.

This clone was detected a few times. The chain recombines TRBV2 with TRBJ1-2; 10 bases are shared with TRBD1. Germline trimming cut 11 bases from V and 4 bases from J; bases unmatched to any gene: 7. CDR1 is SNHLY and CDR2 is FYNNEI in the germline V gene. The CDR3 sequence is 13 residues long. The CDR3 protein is CAATGGLSYGYTF. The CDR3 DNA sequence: TGTGCCGCGACAGGGGGCCTAAGCTATGGCTACACCTTC.

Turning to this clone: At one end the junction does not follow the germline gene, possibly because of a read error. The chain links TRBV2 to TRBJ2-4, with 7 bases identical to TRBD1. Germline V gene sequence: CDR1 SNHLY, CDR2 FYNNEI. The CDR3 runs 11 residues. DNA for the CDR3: TGTGCCAGCAGTGAAGCGCCGGGACAGCACTTC. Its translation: CASSEAPGQHF.

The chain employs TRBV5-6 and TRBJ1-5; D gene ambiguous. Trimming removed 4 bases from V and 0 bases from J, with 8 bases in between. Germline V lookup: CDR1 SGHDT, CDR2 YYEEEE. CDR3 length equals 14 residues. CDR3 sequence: CASSPSYSNQPQHF. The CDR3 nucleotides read TGTGCCAGCAGCCCCTCTTATAGCAATCAGCCCCAGCATTTT.

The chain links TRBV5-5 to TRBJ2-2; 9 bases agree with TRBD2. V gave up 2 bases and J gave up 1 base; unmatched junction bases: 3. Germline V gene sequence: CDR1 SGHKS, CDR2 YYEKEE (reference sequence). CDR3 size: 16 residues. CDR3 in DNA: TGTGCCAGCAGCTTCCCTAGCGGGGTGAACACCGGGGAGCTGTTTTTT. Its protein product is CASSFPSGVNTGELFF.

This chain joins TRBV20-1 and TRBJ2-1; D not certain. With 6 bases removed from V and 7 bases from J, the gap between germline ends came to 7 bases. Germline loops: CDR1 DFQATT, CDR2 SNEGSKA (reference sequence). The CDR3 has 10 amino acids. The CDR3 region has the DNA TGCAGTGCCACCCGGAATGAGCAGTTCTTC. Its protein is CSATRNEQFF.

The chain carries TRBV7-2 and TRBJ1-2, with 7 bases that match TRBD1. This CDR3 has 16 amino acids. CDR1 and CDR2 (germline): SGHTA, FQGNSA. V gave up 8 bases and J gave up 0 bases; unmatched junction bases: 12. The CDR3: CASYQGGSRANYGYTF. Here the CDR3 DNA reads TGTGCCAGCTATCAGGGGGGGTCGAGAGCTAACTATGGCTACACCTTC.